Following are 27 T cell receptor beta chains from one sample sequenced in a study of early T cells in non-severe SARS-CoV-2 infection. TCRdb independently ran MiXCR on the 5' RACE reads; one entry per CDR3 protein. This table holds tens of thousands of distinct CDR3 sequences, around 15% found once. Sequencing used whole blood. The receptors shown here come from an adult who was a healthcare worker with PCR-confirmed SARS-CoV-2 infection or an uninfected control (not recorded which).

This clonotype showed up just a few times. The chain combines TRBV2 with TRBJ2-7, with D possibly matching TRBD2 (5 bases). Germline V gives CDR1 SNHLY, CDR2 FYNNEI. V lost 5 bases and J 0 bases, leaving 8 bases between the germline ends. The CDR3 has 13 residues. This CDR3 is CASSRGRSYEQYF. DNA of the CDR3: TGTGCCAGCAGTCGCGGGCGCTCCTACGAGCAGTACTTC.

About this clonotype: Given a much more abundant clone one base away, this may be a read error. This rearrangement joins TRBV3-1 to TRBJ2-1; TRBD2 might be the D (7 bases). Germline lookup yields CDR1 LGHDT and CDR2 YNNKEL (reference sequence). The CDR3 spans 15 residues. Trimming stripped 8 bases from V and 9 bases from J, with 23 bases between. CDR3: CASRRQVGGQGEQFF. DNA for the CDR3: TGTGCCAGCCGACGCCAAGTGGGGGGGCAGGGTGAGCAGTTCTTC.

Only a few counts were recorded for this clonotype. The chain uses TRBV7-9 and TRBJ2-6, with unresolved D. The germline V gene has CDR1 SEHNR and CDR2 FQNEAQ (reference sequence). This CDR3 has 13 amino acids. Trimming removed 8 bases at V and 4 bases at J, with 9 bases between. CDR3 DNA sequence: TGTGCCAGCCGCGGCGCCGGGGCCAACGTCCTGACTTTC. Protein sequence: CASRGAGANVLTF.

This clonotype was counted a few times. CDR3 in DNA: TGTGCCAGCAGTTTCTCGGGACAGGGTTACGAGCAGTACTTC. It translates to CASSFSGQGYEQYF. This chain uses TRBV27 with TRBJ2-7; 9 bases are a match to TRBD1. V lost 3 bases and J lost 4; bases outside the gene matches: 4. Germline V CDR1 and CDR2: MNHEY, SMNVEV (reference sequence). This CDR3 spans 14 amino acids.

This clonotype was counted many times. CDR3 coding DNA: TGTGCCAGCAACTTACTTGGCAATGAGCAGTTCTTC. Amino acid sequence: CASNLLGNEQFF. The chain combines TRBV6-2 or TRBV6-3 with TRBJ2-1; no clear D gene. Germline CDR1 MNHEY, CDR2 SVGEGT. The CDR3 is 12 residues long. Trimming stripped 7 bases from V and 6 bases from J, with 10 bases between.

This clonotype appeared many times. The V call is TRBV29-1, the J call TRBJ1-6; tentatively, D is TRBD1 (6 bases). The germline CDR1 and CDR2 sequences are SQVTM and ANQGSEA. This CDR3 contains 14 residues. V was pared by 7 bases and J by 9 bases, with 19 bases between. The CDR3 bases are TGCAGCGGACCGGGACAAGGTCTGCTTTCACCCCTCCACTTT. Amino acids: CSGPGQGLLSPLHF.

There are many counts of this clonotype. This rearrangement joins TRBV5-1 to TRBJ2-3; possible D gene TRBD2, 5 bases. The CDR3 runs 13 residues. Per the germline V gene, CDR1 is SGHRS and CDR2 is YFSETQ. V shed 3 bases and J shed 7 bases, with 12 bases lying between them. The DNA for the CDR3 is TGCGCCAGCAGCTCTACAGACGGGAATACGCAGTATTTT. Residues: CASSSTDGNTQYF. Drawing the rest from reference TRBV5-1 and TRBJ2-3, the complete variable domain is KAGVTQTPRYLIKTRGQQVTLSCSPISGHRSVSWYQQTPGQGLQFLFEYFSETQRNKGNFPGRFSGRQFSNSRSEMNVSTLELGDSALYLCASSSTDGNTQYFGPGTRLTVL.

Worth noting for this clonotype: With a much larger clone just one base away, this may be a read error. The V and J genes are TRBV11-3 and TRBJ1-6, with TRBD1 as a possible D gene (6 bases). Germline loops: CDR1 SGHNT, CDR2 YENEEA. The CDR3 has 16 residues. CDR3 protein: CASSPVRGARASPLRF. The CDR3 nucleotides read TGTGCCAGCAGCCCGGTGCGGGGGGCAAGGGCTTCACCCCTCCGCTTT.

There are many counts of this clonotype. CDR3: CASSGNYGYTF. CDR3 nucleotides: TGTGCCAGCAGTGGGAACTATGGCTACACCTTC. V and J are TRBV6-6 and TRBJ1-2; unclear D gene. CDR1 and CDR2 (germline): MNHNY, SVGAGI (reference sequence). Trimming took off 5 bases at V and 2 bases at J, with 3 bases between the two ends. The CDR3 runs to 11 residues.

CDR3 loop: CASSWGGAESYEQYF. CDR3 nucleotide sequence: TGTGCCAGCAGTTGGGGCGGTGCTGAGTCCTACGAGCAGTACTTC. The chain joins TRBV28 to TRBJ2-7; D perhaps matches TRBD1 (5 bases). Germline values: CDR1 MDHEN, CDR2 SYDVKM. V was pared by 4 bases and J by 1 base, with 14 bases between. CDR3 length: 15 residues.

This clonotype has ten or more counts. The chain carries TRBV21-1 and TRBJ2-7; the DNA was not compared with TRBD2, the D call given in the table. TRBV21-1 is described as a pseudogene. The CDR3 covers 18 residues. The CDR3 sequence is CASSKAVMEGRSGYEQYF. CDR3 DNA sequence: TGTGCCAGCAGCAAAGCTGTAATGGAGGGCCGCAGCGGATACGAGCAGTACTTC.

The rearrangement links TRBV3-1 to TRBJ2-1; 7 bases line up with TRBD2. CDR1 and CDR2 from the germline V gene are LGHDT and YNNKEL (reference sequence). The V and J ends lost 0 bases and 8 bases, in that order; junction bases with no gene match: 10. The CDR3 contains 16 residues. The CDR3 sequence is CASSQEGSSGVDEQFF. The CDR3 DNA is TGTGCCAGCAGCCAAGAGGGGTCCAGCGGGGTCGATGAGCAGTTCTTC.

This clonotype was picked up a small number of times. This chain joins TRBV24-1 and TRBJ2-1, with D maybe TRBD2 (6 bases). Trimming removed 3 bases at V and 3 bases at J, with 17 bases between. The CDR3 contains 17 residues. Germline CDR1 KGHDR, CDR2 SFDVKD. The CDR3 bases are TGTGCCACCAGTGATCCCAAGGGACTCTCTTTCTACAATGAGCAGTTCTTC. Translation gives CATSDPKGLSFYNEQFF.

Here the CDR3 reads CASSLTRGPTEAFF. The CDR3 DNA reads as TGTGCCAGCAGTCTAACCAGGGGCCCCACTGAAGCTTTCTTT. The chain has TRBV12-3 or TRBV12-4 and TRBJ1-1, with D perhaps matching TRBD1 (6 bases). V lost 5 bases, J lost 4 bases, and 14 bases lay in between. There are 14 residues in the CDR3.

This clonotype was observed at least ten times. The chain is built from TRBV20-1 and TRBJ2-7, with a tentative D call TRBD1 (5 bases). V lost 0 bases, J lost 2 bases, and 14 bases lay in between. Germline CDR1 DFQATT, CDR2 SNEGSKA (reference sequence). The CDR3 is 15 residues long. CDR3 coding DNA: TGCAGTGCTAGAGATGTCTGGCAGGGAACCTACGAGCAGTACTTC. Its protein is CSARDVWQGTYEQYF.

This clonotype was counted ten times or more. This chain connects TRBV7-8 to TRBJ2-5; unclear D gene. The CDR3 has 15 amino acids. The V gene lost 5 bases and the J gene lost 3 bases, with 16 bases spanning the gap. The germline V gene encodes CDR1 SGHVS and CDR2 FQNEAQ. DNA for the CDR3: TGTGCCAGCAGCACGCGGCCTCCCCGGGAAGAGACCCAGTACTTC. This encodes CASSTRPPREETQYF.

The J gene is TRBJ1-1, the V gene TRBV29-1, with D perhaps TRBD1 (5 bases). CDR3 size: 13 residues. Germline-derived CDR1 and CDR2 are SQVTM and ANQGSEA. The ends were cut back, 6 bases at V and 0 bases at J, with 11 bases in the middle. The CDR3 reads CSVTGRMNTEAFF. In nucleotides, the CDR3 is TGCAGCGTGACGGGACGGATGAACACTGAAGCTTTCTTT.

The chain couples TRBV10-3 to TRBJ2-1, with D possibly matching TRBD2 (5 bases). CDR3 length: 16 amino acids. The germline V and J ends were trimmed by 5 bases and 0 bases, with 14 bases remaining between them. Germline CDR1 ENHRY, CDR2 SYGVKD. CDR3 in DNA: TGTGCCATCAGTCGGAGCGGCGAGAGCTCCTACAATGAGCAGTTCTTC. This translates into CAISRSGESSYNEQFF.

V gene TRBV19 combines with J gene TRBJ1-2; D call uncertain. Trimming left V 3 bases short and J 0 bases short, with 14 bases between. The germline V gene has CDR1 LNHDA and CDR2 SQIVND (reference sequence). The CDR3 loop spans 16 amino acids. The CDR3 reads CASSMEGYPPNYGYTF. For the CDR3, the DNA is TGTGCCAGTAGTATGGAAGGCTATCCTCCTAACTATGGCTACACCTTC.

This clonotype was recorded at least ten times. The chain carries TRBV5-1 and TRBJ1-1; the match to TRBD1 covers 11 bases. The germline CDR1 and CDR2 sequences are SGHRS and YFSETQ. The J segment lost 11 bases and the V segment lost 3 bases, leaving 6 bases of the junction unmatched. CDR3 length: 13 amino acids. The CDR3 sequence is CASSSGQGAGAFF. The CDR3 DNA reads TGCGCCAGCAGCTCTGGACAGGGGGCAGGGGCTTTCTTT.

This clonotype has at least ten counts. This rearrangement joins TRBV20-1 to TRBJ2-3; the match to TRBD2 covers 9 bases. CDR3 size: 15 residues. Germline V gene sequence: CDR1 DFQATT, CDR2 SNEGSKA (reference sequence). With 6 bases clipped from V and 5 bases from J, the junction kept 12 bases outside the gene matches. CDR3 sequence (DNA): TGCAGTGCCAGCGGGCACGCGGGAGGGGTAGATACGCAGTATTTT. Translating gives CSASGHAGGVDTQYF.

The rearrangement uses TRBV6-5 and TRBJ2-7, with D tentatively TRBD2 (5 bases). The germline V gene encodes CDR1 MNHEY and CDR2 SVGAGI. This CDR3 contains 15 residues. With 0 bases removed from V and 0 bases from J, the gap between germline ends came to 9 bases. CDR3 nucleotide sequence: TGTGCCAGCAGTTACTCGATAGGGAGCTCCTACGAGCAGTACTTC. Translation: CASSYSIGSSYEQYF.

The gene calls are TRBV18 and TRBJ2-5; D gene ambiguous. Trimming took off 2 bases at V and 5 bases at J, with 9 bases between the two ends. The CDR3 is made up of 13 amino acids. Germline CDR1 reads KGHSH; CDR2 reads LQKENI. The CDR3 DNA follows: TGTGCCAGCTCACCAAACCGCAGGGAGACCCAGTACTTC. Translating it yields CASSPNRRETQYF.

This clonotype showed up many times. The genes are TRBV28 and TRBJ2-3; D is possibly TRBD2 (6 bases). The CDR3 length is 15 residues. V lost 1 base and J 1 base, leaving 9 bases between the germline ends. The V gene's germline CDR1 is MDHEN and CDR2 SYDVKM. The CDR3 DNA reads TGTGCCAGCAGTTTATATACGGGGGGCACAGATACGCAGTATTTT. This translates into CASSLYTGGTDTQYF.

This clonotype was seen at least ten times. This chain links TRBV12-3 or TRBV12-4 with TRBJ1-1; no clear D. The V end lost 2 bases, the J end lost 3 bases, and 7 bases lay between the germline ends. The CDR3 covers 13 residues. CDR3 coding DNA: TGTGCCAGCAGTTTAAAGGGTGACACTGAAGCTTTCTTT. Its translation is CASSLKGDTEAFF.

The chain joins TRBV11-2 to TRBJ2-1; TRBD2 agrees at 10 bases. This CDR3 spans 16 amino acids. CDR1 is SGHAT, CDR2 FQNNGV, per germline. With 0 bases clipped from V and 15 bases from J, the junction kept 14 bases outside the gene matches. The chain's CDR3 is CASSLDRPSGGLSRFF. CDR3 nucleotide sequence: TGTGCCAGCAGCTTAGATAGGCCTAGCGGGGGCCTAAGTCGGTTCTTC.

This clonotype was picked up a small number of times. The chain uses TRBV19 and TRBJ2-6; D remains ambiguous. V was shortened by 6 bases and J by 0 bases, with 9 bases between the two germline ends. Germline assignment: CDR1 LNHDA and CDR2 SQIVND (reference sequence). CDR3 length: 15 residues. CDR3 sequence: CASSRRFSGANVLTF. The CDR3, as DNA: TGTGCCAGTAGCAGGCGGTTCTCTGGGGCCAACGTCCTGACTTTC.